This TCR beta chain was sequenced during a study of blood T cells in healthy people across ages. PCR was performed a second time for about 7 to 11 cycles using a sample-barcoded 5' primer and a J-beta primer mix. TCRdb called the 5' RACE reads again in MiXCR, with one record for every CDR3 protein. The sample includes 780,000 or so distinct CDR3 sequences, 53% seen only once; the top ten take 41%. This CDR3 is built from 14 residues. Germline CDR1 and CDR2: SGHRS and YFSETQ. This clonotype occurred a few times. One junction end does not reproduce the germline sequence, and a read error may be involved.

The material sequenced was blood. The chain carries TRBV5-1 and TRBJ2-7; D is undetermined. This clonotype was sampled from a man at least 80 years old in good health. DNA for the CDR3: TGCGCCAGCTCCTCGGAATTCTCTTCCTACGAACAGTACTTC. It codes for CASSSEFSSYEQYF.